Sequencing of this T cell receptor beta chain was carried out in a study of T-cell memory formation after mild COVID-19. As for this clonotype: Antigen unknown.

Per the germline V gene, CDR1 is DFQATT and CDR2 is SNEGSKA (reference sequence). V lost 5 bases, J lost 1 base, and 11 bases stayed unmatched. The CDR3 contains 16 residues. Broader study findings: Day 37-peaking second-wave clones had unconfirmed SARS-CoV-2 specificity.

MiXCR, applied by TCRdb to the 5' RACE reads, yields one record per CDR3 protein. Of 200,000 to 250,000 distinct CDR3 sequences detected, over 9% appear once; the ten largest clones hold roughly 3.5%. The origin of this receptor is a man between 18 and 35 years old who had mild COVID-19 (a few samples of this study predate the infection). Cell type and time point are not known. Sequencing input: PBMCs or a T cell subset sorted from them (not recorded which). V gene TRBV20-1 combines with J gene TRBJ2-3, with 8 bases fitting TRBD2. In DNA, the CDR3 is TGCAGTGCTCCAAGGTTACTAGCGGTGGGCACAGATACGCAGTATTTT. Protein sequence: CSAPRLLAVGTDTQYF.